The clone carrying this T cell receptor (beta chain) was counted many times. The antigen is unknown. The entry originates in a study of post-analysis software for immune sequencing data. The study's findings and limits: The study found TRBV5-6, TRBV5-1 and TRBV20-1 among five or six TRBV segments more frequent in patients than controls. Samples from one preparation batch, clustered by F measure, grouped strongly together. Diversity measured as normalized Chao1 was significantly lower in multiple sclerosis patients than in controls.

CDR3 length: 17 amino acids. Germline V gene data show CDR1 as ENHRY and CDR2 as SYGVKD. V lost 6 bases to trimming and J lost 0 bases, with 20 bases between them. Incorporated into the TCR beta cDNA libraries were unique molecular identifiers, which served to reduce PCR and sequencing biases. Out of 1 to 10 million T cells, 480,000 or so cDNA molecules were generated. MiXCR was run by TCRdb on the PCR reads, yielding one entry per CDR3 protein. Among around 260,000 distinct CDR3 sequences listed, 36% were seen once. The origin of this receptor is a girl aged 5-17 years with multiple sclerosis. Sequenced: blood. The V gene is TRBV10-3, the J gene TRBJ2-5, with a weak D call TRBD1 (6 bases). The CDR3 protein is CAIRRGTSDMYQETQYF. The CDR3 bases are TGTGCCATCAGGAGGGGGACGTCCGATATGTACCAAGAGACCCAGTACTTC.